These 10 T cell receptor beta chains share one sample of origin, sequenced in a study of blood T cell repertoires in COVID-19. Measured with immunoSEQ multiplex PCR; TCRdb has only the in-frame clones, and not every one. The sample records around 47,000 clones, around 87% being singletons. Input material: peripheral blood. The receptors were gathered from a woman older than 75 in a cohort sampled during active or convalescent COVID-19.

The chain has TRBV30 and TRBJ1-5; tentatively, D is TRBD1 (6 bases). This CDR3 is built from 14 residues. V lost 5 bases and J lost 0, with 11 bases in between. The germline V gene has CDR1 GTSNPN and CDR2 SVGIG (reference sequence). For the CDR3, the DNA is TGTGCCTGGCGGAGACAGGCTAGCAATCAGCCCCAGCATTTT. The encoded protein is CAWRRQASNQPQHF.

V and J are TRBV7-9 and TRBJ2-1; the D is unclear. CDR1 is SEHNR, CDR2 FQNEAQ, per germline (reference sequence). CDR3 length: 15 amino acids. V was pared by 5 bases and J by 4 bases, with 15 bases between. DNA for the CDR3: TGTGCCAGCAGCATTGTCAGGATTGGGTACAATGAGCAGTTCTTC. This translates into CASSIVRIGYNEQFF.

The chain's CDR3 is CASSLPSQGGSEQYF. The CDR3 coding sequence is TGCGCCAGCAGCCTACCCTCTCAGGGGGGCTCCGAGCAGTACTTC. The chain uses TRBV5-1 and TRBJ2-7; D is perhaps TRBD1 (7 bases). Trimming removed 4 bases at V and 6 bases at J, with 20 bases between. The CDR3 consists of 15 residues. Germline values: CDR1 SGHRS, CDR2 YFSETQ.

V gene TRBV4-3 combines with J gene TRBJ2-2, with 9 bases fitting TRBD2. J was trimmed by 4 bases and V by 2 bases; bases with no gene match: 5. There are 16 residues in the CDR3. CDR1 is LGHNA and CDR2 is YSLEER in the germline V gene. The CDR3 DNA follows: TGCGCCAGCAGCCAACGGACTAGCGACGCCACCGGGGAGCTGTTTTTT. Translating it yields CASSQRTSDATGELFF.

The V call is TRBV5-1, the J call TRBJ2-6; D might be TRBD1 (6 bases). The CDR3 contains 19 residues. With 0 bases removed from V and 0 bases from J, the gap between germline ends came to 16 bases. The germline V gene encodes CDR1 SGHRS and CDR2 YFSETQ. CDR3 sequence (DNA): TGCGCCAGCAGCTTGGGACAGGAATACTTGTTCTCTGGGGCCAACGTCCTGACTTTC. Its protein is CASSLGQEYLFSGANVLTF.

J is TRBJ2-1 and V is TRBV28, with 9 bases aligning to TRBD2. V was pared by 5 bases and J by 5 bases, with 10 bases of the junction left unmatched. Germline V gives CDR1 MDHEN, CDR2 SYDVKM. This CDR3 is 16 amino acids long. DNA for the CDR3: TGTGCCAGCAGTCTAGGGTTAGCGGGAGAGGACAATGAGCAGTTCTTC. Protein: CASSLGLAGEDNEQFF.

This chain joins TRBV7-9 and TRBJ1-2; 7 bases agree with TRBD1. Trimming took 6 bases from V and 8 from J; bases not matched to a gene: 9. Per germline, CDR1 SEHNR and CDR2 FQNEAQ (reference sequence). The CDR3 extends over 13 amino acids. The chain's CDR3 is CASSSDRELGYTF. The CDR3 DNA follows: TGTGCCAGCAGTTCCGACAGGGAGCTGGGCTACACCTTC.

This clone was counted a single time. The chain recombines TRBV10-3 with TRBJ1-2, with D hard to call. Per germline, CDR1 ENHRY and CDR2 SYGVKD. The V end was cut by 0 bases, the J end by 4 bases, with 12 bases between. This CDR3 region has 15 residues. CDR3 residues: CAISESKQLPYGYTF. The CDR3 nucleotides are TGTGCCATCAGTGAGTCCAAACAGCTTCCCTATGGCTACACCTTC.

The chain couples TRBV9 to TRBJ2-1; tentatively, D is TRBD1 (6 bases). V was trimmed by 3 bases and J by 2 bases, leaving 12 bases between them. Germline CDR1 reads SGDLS; CDR2 reads YYNGEE. The CDR3 totals 15 residues. CDR3 bases: TGTGCCAGCAGCGGAACAGGGTTCCCCTACAATGAGCAGTTCTTC. Translating it yields CASSGTGFPYNEQFF.

This clone was recorded only once. This chain joins TRBV6-5 and TRBJ2-5; no clear D. From germline, CDR1 is MNHEY and CDR2 SVGAGI. V gave up 2 bases and J gave up 9 bases, with 7 bases separating them. The CDR3 contains 11 residues. The CDR3 here is CASSYHEAQYF. The CDR3 coding sequence is TGTGCCAGCAGTTACCACGAGGCCCAGTACTTC.